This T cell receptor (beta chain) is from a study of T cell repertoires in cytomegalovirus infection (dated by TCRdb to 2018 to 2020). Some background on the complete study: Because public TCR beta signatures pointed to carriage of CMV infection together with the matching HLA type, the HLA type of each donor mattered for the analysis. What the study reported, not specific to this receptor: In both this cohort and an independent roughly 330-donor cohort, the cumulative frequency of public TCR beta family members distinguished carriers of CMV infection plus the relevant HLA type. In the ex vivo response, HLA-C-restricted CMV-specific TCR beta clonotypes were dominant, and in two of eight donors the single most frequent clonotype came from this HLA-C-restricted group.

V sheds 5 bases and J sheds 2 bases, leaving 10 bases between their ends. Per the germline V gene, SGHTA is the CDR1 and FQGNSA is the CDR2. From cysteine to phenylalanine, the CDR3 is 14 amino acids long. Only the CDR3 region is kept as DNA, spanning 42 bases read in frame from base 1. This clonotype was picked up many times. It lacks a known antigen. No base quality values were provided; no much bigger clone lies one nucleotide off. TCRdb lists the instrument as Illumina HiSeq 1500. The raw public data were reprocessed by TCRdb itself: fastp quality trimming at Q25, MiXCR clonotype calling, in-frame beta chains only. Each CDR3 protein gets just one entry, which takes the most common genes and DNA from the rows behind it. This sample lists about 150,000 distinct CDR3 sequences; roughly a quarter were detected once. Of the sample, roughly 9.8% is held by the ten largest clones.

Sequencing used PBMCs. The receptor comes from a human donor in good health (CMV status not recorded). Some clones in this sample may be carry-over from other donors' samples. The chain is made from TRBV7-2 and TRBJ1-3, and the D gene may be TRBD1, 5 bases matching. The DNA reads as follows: TGTGCCAGCAGCCCGGGGGTGGCTGGAAACACCATATATTTT. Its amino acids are CASSPGVAGNTIYF.